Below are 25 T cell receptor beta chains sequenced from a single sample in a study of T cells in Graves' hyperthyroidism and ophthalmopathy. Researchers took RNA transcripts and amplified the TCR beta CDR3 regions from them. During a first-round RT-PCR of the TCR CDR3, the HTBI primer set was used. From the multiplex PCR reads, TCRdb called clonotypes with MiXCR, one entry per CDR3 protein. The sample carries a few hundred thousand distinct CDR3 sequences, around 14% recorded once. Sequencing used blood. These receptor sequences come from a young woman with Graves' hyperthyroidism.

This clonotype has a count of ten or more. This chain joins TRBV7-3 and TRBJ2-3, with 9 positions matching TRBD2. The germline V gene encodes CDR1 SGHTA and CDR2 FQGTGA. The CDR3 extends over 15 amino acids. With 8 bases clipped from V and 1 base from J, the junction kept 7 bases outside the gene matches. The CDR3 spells CASSRASGGTDTQYF. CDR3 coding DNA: TGTGCCAGCTCGCGGGCTAGCGGGGGCACAGATACGCAGTATTTT. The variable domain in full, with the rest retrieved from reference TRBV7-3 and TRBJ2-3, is GAGVSQTPSNKVTEKGKYVELRCDPISGHTALYWYRQSLGQGPEFLIYFQGTGAADDSGLPNDRFFAVRPEGSVSTLKIQRTERGDSAVYLCASSRASGGTDTQYFGPGTRLTVL.

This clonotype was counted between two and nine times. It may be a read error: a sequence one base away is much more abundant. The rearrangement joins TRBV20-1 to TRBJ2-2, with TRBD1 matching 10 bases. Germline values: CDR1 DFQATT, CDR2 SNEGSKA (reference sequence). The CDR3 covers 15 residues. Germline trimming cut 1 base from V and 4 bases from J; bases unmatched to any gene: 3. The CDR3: CSARATGGGTGELFF. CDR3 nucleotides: TGCAGTGCTAGAGCGACAGGGGGCGGCACCGGGGAGCTGTTTTTT.

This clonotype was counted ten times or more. The CDR3 sequence is CASSFGEGTDTQYF. CDR3 coding DNA: TGTGCCAGCAGTTTTGGGGAGGGCACAGATACGCAGTATTTT. The V call is TRBV12-3 or TRBV12-4, the J call TRBJ2-3, with a weak D call TRBD2 (6 bases). The V end lost 3 bases, the J end lost 1 base, and 8 bases lay between the germline ends. This CDR3 has 14 amino acids.

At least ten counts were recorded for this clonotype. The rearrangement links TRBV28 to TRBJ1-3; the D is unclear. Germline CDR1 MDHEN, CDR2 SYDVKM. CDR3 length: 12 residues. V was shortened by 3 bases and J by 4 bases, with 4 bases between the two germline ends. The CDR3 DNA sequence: TGTGCCAGCAGTTTTAGAGGAAACACCATATATTTT. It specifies CASSFRGNTIYF. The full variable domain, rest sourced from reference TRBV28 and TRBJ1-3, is DVKVTQSSRYLVKRTGEKVFLECVQDMDHENMFWYRQDPGLGLRLIYFSYDVKMKEKGDIPEGYSVSREKKERFSLILESASTNQTSMYLCASSFRGNTIYFGEGSWLTVV.

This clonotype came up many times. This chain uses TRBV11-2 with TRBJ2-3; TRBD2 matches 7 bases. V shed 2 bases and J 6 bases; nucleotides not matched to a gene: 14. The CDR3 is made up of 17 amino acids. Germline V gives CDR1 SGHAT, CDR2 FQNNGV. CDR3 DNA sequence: TGTGCCAGCAGCTTATTAGCCCTATCAGCGGGAACTGATACGCAGTATTTT. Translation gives CASSLLALSAGTDTQYF.

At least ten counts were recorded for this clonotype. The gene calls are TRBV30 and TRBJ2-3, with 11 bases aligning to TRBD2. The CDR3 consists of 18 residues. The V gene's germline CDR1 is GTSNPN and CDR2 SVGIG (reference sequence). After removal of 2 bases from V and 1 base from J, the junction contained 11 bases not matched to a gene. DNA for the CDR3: TGTGCCTGGAGTCTGGGGCTAGCGGGAGGTCCCGGCACAGATACGCAGTATTTT. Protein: CAWSLGLAGGPGTDTQYF. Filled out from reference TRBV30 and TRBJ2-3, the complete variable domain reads SQTIHQWPATLVQPVGSPLSLECTVEGTSNPNLYWYRQAAGRGLQLLFYSVGIGQISSEVPQNLSASRPQDRQFILSSKKLLLSDSGFYLCAWSLGLAGGPGTDTQYFGPGTRLTVL.

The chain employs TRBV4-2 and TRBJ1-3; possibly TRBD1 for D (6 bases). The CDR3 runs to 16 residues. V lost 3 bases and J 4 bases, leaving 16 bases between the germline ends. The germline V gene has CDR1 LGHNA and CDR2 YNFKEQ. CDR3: CASSQATGHSGNTIYF. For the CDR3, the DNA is TGTGCCAGCAGCCAGGCTACAGGGCACTCGGGAAACACCATATATTTT.

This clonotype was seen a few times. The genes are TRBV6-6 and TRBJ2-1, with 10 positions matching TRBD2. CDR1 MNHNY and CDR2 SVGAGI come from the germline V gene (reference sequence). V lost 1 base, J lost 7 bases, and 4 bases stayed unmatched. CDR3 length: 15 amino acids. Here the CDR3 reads CASSYFSGGANEQFF. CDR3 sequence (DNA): TGTGCCAGCAGTTACTTCAGCGGGGGGGCGAATGAGCAGTTCTTC.

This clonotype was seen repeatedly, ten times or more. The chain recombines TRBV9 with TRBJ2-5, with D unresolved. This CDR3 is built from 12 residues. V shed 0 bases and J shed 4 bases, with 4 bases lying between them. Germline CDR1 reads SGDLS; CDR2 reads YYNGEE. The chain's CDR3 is CASSVEGETQYF. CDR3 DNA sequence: TGTGCCAGCAGCGTAGAGGGAGAGACCCAGTACTTC.

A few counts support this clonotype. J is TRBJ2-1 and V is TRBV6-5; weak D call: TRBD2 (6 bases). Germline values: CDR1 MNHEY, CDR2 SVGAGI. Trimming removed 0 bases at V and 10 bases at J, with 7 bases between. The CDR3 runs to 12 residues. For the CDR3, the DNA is TGTGCCAGCAGTTACTCGGGGGGAGAGCAGTTCTTC. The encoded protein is CASSYSGGEQFF.

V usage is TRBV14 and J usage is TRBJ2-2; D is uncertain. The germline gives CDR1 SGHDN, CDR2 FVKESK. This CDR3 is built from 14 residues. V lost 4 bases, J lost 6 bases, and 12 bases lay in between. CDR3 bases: TGTGCCAGCAGCCTGCTAGGTAGTTCCGGGGAGCTGTTTTTT. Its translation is CASSLLGSSGELFF.

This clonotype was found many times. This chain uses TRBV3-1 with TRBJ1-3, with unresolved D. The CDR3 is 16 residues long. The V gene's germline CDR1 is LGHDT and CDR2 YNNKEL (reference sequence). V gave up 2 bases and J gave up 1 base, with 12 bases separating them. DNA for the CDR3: TGTGCCAGCAGCCAATACTTACATGAGTCTGGAAACACCATATATTTT. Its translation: CASSQYLHESGNTIYF.

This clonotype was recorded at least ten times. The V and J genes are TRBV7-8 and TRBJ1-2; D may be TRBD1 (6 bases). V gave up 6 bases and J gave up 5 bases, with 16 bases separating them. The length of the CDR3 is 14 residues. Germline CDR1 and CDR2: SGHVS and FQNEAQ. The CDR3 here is CASREWTEDYGYTF. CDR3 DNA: TGTGCCAGCAGGGAATGGACAGAAGATTATGGCTACACCTTC.

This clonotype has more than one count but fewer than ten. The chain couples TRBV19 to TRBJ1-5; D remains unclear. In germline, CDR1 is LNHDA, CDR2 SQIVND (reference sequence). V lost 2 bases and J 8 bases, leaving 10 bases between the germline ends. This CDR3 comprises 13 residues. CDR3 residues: CASSISPWKPQHF. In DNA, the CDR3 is TGTGCCAGTAGTATATCCCCTTGGAAGCCCCAGCATTTT.

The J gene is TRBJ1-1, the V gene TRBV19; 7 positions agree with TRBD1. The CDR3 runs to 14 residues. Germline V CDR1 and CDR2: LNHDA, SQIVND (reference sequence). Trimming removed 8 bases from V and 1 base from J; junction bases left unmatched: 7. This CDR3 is CASVPTGRNTEAFF. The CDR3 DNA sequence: TGTGCCAGTGTACCGACAGGGAGGAACACTGAAGCTTTCTTT.

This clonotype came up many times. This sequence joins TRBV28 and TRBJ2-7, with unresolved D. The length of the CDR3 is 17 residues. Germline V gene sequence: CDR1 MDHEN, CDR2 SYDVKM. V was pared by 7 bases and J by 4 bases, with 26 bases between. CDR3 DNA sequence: TGTGCCAGCAACCCTACTACAAGATACCCGGATACTTACGAGCAGTACTTC. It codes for CASNPTTRYPDTYEQYF.

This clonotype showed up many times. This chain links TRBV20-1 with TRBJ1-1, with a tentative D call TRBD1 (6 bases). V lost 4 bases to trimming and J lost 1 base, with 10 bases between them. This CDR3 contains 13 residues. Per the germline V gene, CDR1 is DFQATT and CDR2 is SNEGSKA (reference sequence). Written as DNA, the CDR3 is TGCAGTGCTAACAGGGTAAGGAACACTGAAGCTTTCTTT. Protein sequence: CSANRVRNTEAFF.

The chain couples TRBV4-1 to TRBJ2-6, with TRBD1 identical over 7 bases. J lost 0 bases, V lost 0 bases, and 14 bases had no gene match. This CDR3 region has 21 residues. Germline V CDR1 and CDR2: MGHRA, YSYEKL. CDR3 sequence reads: CASSQEKMRQGAFSGANVLTF. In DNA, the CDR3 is TGCGCCAGCAGCCAAGAAAAAATGAGACAGGGCGCCTTCTCTGGGGCCAACGTCCTGACTTTC.

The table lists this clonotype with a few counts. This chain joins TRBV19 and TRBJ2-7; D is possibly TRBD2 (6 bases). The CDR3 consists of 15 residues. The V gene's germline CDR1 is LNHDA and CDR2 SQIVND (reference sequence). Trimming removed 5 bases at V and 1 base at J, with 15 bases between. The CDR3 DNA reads TGTGCCAGTAGTGCCCCCGCAGGGAGGTCCTACGAGCAGTACTTC. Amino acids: CASSAPAGRSYEQYF.

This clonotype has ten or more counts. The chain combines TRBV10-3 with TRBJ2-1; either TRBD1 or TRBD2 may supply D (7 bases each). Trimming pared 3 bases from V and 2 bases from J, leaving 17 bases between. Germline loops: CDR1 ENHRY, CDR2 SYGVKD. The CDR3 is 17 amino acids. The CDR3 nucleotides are TGTGCCATCAGTGACCCAGGGGGGACTAACACCTACAATGAGCAGTTCTTC. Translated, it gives CAISDPGGTNTYNEQFF.

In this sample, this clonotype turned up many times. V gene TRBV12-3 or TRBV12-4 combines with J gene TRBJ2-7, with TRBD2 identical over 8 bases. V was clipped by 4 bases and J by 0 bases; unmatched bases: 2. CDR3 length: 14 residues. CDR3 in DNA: TGTGCCAGCAGTTCGCGGGAGGCCTCCTACGAGCAGTACTTC. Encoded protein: CASSSREASYEQYF.

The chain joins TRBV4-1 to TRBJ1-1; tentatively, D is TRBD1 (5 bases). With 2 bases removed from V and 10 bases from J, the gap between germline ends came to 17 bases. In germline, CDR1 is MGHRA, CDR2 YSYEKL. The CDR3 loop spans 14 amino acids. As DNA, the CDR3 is TGCGCCAGCAGCCAAAGGGGCGCGGGTCGGGGAGCTTTCTTT. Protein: CASSQRGAGRGAFF.

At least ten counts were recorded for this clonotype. CDR3 in amino acids: CSARAPGLEETQYF. CDR3 in DNA: TGCAGTGCTAGAGCCCCCGGGCTAGAAGAGACCCAGTACTTC. V and J are TRBV20-1 and TRBJ2-5; unclear D gene. Trimming cost V 1 base and J 3 bases, with 12 bases left between them. The CDR3 is 14 amino acids. Looked up from germline, CDR1 is DFQATT and CDR2 is SNEGSKA (reference sequence).

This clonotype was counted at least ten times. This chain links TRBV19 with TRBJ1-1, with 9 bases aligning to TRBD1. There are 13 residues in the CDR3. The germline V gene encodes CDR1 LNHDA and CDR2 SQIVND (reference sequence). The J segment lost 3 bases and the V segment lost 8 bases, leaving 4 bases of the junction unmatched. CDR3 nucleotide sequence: TGTGCCAGTGTCCGGGACAGGGACACTGAAGCTTTCTTT. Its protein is CASVRDRDTEAFF.

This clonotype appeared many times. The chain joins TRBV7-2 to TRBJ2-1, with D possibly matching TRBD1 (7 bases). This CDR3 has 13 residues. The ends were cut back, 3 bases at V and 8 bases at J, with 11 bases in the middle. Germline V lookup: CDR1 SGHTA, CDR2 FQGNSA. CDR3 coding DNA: TGTGCCAGCAGCTTGCAGGGGGGAGATGAGCAGTTCTTC. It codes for CASSLQGGDEQFF.